A selection of T cell receptor beta chains follows, all from one sample in a study of T cells in localized non-small cell lung cancer. The assay was immunoSEQ multiplex PCR, and TCRdb's table has in-frame clones only and misses some. The sample has tens of thousands of clones, around 85% seen once. Specimen: peripheral blood, collected before any cancer treatment. All receptors come from a woman aged 35 to 70 with stage I lung adenocarcinoma. Each CDR3 is given with its conserved first and last residue. D genes are given only for firm matches. Size values are once, few and many counts, or a class for expanded clones, and some rows have none.

CDR3 DNA,CDR3 protein,D gene,clone size,J gene,V gene
TGTGCCACCAGCAGAGATCAGGGGAACTACACCTTC,CATSRDQGNYTF,NA,few,TRBJ1-2,TRBV15
TGTGCCAGCAGCGATACCGGGACAGGTCGTTACGAGCAGTACTTC,CASSDTGTGRYEQYF,TRBD1,NA,TRBJ2-7,TRBV2
TGTGCCAGCAGTTACTCCGGGGGCATTTATAATTCACCCCTCCACTTT,CASSYSGGIYNSPLHF,NA,NA,TRBJ1-6,TRBV6-5
TGCAGCGTTGAAGATAAGGGGGGGGCGGGTGAGCAGTTCTTC,CSVEDKGGAGEQFF,NA,NA,TRBJ2-1,TRBV29-1
TGTGCCAGCAGTTACTCGGTCGGGGGAAGCACTGAAGCTTTCTTT,CASSYSVGGSTEAFF,NA,NA,TRBJ1-1,TRBV6-6
TGTGCCAGCAGCTCCGGGGGGGAGACCCAGTACTTC,CASSSGGETQYF,TRBD2,once,TRBJ2-5,TRBV9
TGTGCCAGCAGCTTGGGAAGGTCACCCCTCCACTTT,CASSLGRSPLHF,NA,once,TRBJ1-6,TRBV5-8
TGTGCCAGCAGCTTAGATTGGGGTCGGTCTGGAAACACCATATATTTT,CASSLDWGRSGNTIYF,NA,NA,TRBJ1-3,TRBV11-3
TGTGCCAGCAGTTACGGACAGGAAGCTTTCTTT,CASSYGQEAFF,NA,few,TRBJ1-1,TRBV28
TGTGCCAGCAGCCCTGGACAGGCCGCTGAAGCTTTCTTT,CASSPGQAAEAFF,TRBD1,NA,TRBJ1-1,TRBV11-3
TGTGCCAGCAGTCCATCCCCAGGGACGCAGTATTTT,CASSPSPGTQYF,NA,NA,TRBJ2-3,TRBV27
TGTGCCAGCAGTTCTACAGGGATGGGAAACACCATATATTTT,CASSSTGMGNTIYF,NA,NA,TRBJ1-3,TRBV28
TGTGCCAGCAGCTGGGGCGGGGGGACCCAAGAGACCCAGTACTTC,CASSWGGGTQETQYF,TRBD2,NA,TRBJ2-5,TRBV9
TGTACCAGCAGATTAAGGACTAGCGGGGGAGAGCAGTTCTTC,CTSRLRTSGGEQFF,TRBD2,NA,TRBJ2-1,TRBV2
TGTGCCAGCAGCCTCCGAGAGACTAGCGGGGGGCTGATCGGCTACGAGCAGTACTTC,CASSLRETSGGLIGYEQYF,TRBD2,few,TRBJ2-7,TRBV7-2
TGTGCCAGCAGCTTGTGGGACTACCCCACAGATACGCAGTATTTT,CASSLWDYPTDTQYF,TRBD2,NA,TRBJ2-3,TRBV5-6
TGTGCCAGCAGTTTGCGGGGCATCTACGAGCAGTACTTC,CASSLRGIYEQYF,NA,NA,TRBJ2-7,TRBV27
TGTGCCTGGAGCACACAGAAGCCCTACACCTTC,CAWSTQKPYTF,NA,NA,TRBJ1-2,TRBV30